This T cell receptor (beta chain) was obtained from a study of T cells in Graves' hyperthyroidism and ophthalmopathy. Per germline, CDR1 SGHRS and CDR2 YFSETQ. The CDR3 contains 14 residues. The study, taken as a whole, reports: Also found in blood were most expanded thyroid clonotypes above 0.001. Ophthalmopathy was separated from stable hyperthyroidism by a 13 V-J model.

At least ten counts were recorded for this clonotype. What it binds is not known. A junction boundary mismatches the germline segment, possibly from a read error. Amplified TCR beta CDR3 regions came from RNA transcripts. First-round RT-PCR with HTBI primers amplified the TCR CDR3 region. TCRdb reanalysed the multiplex PCR reads using MiXCR and keeps one entry per CDR3 protein. The sample holds approximately 870,000 distinct CDR3 sequences; 35% to 45% are singletons and the top ten take 8% to 9%. This TCR came from a man younger than 35 with Graves' hyperthyroidism. The chain is built from TRBV5-1 and TRBJ1-1, with D uncertain. The specimen sequenced was blood. The CDR3 DNA follows: TGTGCCAGCAGCTTAGGACCTCCGAACACTGAAGCTTTCTTT. Protein product: CASSLGPPNTEAFF.